This TCR beta chain was sequenced for a study of blood T cell repertoires in COVID-19. Trimming removed 0 bases from V and 1 base from J, with 13 bases in between. The CDR3 has 17 amino acids. Per germline, CDR1 LGHNA and CDR2 YSLEER. Self-reported history from a screening survey and questionnaire set each donor's cohort. Two negative PCRs, clearance, or symptom resolution characterized the recovered Cohort 3 donors. As handled by the study authors: Reference gene primer amplification in the assay estimated nucleated cell counts. The data were produced by immunoSEQ multiplex PCR, yet TCRdb's version contains in-frame clones alone and is incomplete. V and J calls and clone size are those listed in that table; D and trimming were worked out from the DNA. Of about 300,000 clones in the sample, about nine tenths were seen once.

Sequenced input: PBMCs or T cells enriched from blood (not recorded which). The chain links TRBV4-3 to TRBJ1-3; no firm D call. The sequence was collected from a woman between 40 and 50 years old who had recovered from COVID-19. CDR3 DNA sequence: TGCGCCAGCAGCCAAGATTCGTACAGACAATCTGGAAACACCATATATTTT. Protein sequence: CASSQDSYRQSGNTIYF.